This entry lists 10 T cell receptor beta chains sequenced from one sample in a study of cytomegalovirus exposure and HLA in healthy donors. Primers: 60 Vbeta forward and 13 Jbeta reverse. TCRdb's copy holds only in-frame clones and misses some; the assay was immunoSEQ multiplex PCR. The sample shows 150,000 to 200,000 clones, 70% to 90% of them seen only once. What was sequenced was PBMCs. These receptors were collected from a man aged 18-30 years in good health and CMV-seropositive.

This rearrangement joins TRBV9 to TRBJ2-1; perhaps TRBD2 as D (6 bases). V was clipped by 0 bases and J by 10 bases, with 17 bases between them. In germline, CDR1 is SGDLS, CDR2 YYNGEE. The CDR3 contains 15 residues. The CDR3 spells CASSVDEGLGWEQFF. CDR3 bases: TGTGCCAGCAGCGTAGATGAGGGACTGGGATGGGAGCAGTTCTTC.

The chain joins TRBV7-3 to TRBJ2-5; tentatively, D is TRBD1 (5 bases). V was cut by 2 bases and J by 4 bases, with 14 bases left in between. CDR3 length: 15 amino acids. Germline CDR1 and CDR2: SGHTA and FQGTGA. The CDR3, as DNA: TGTGCCAGCAGCTTACAGTGGGGCCCCACAGAGACCCAGTACTTC. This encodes CASSLQWGPTETQYF.

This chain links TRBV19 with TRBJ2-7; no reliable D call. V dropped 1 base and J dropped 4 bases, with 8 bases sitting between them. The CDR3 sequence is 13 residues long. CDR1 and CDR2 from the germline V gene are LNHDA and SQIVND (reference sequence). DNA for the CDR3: TGTGCCAGTAGTATAGTGGGCTCTTACGAGCAGTACTTC. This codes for CASSIVGSYEQYF.

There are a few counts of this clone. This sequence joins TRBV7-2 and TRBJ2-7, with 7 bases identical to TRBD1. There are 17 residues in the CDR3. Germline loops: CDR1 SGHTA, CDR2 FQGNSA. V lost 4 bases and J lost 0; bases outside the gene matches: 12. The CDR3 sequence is CASSSLLTGPTSYEQYF. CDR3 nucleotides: TGTGCCAGCAGCTCACTCTTGACAGGGCCTACCTCCTACGAGCAGTACTTC. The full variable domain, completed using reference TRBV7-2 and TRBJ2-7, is GAGVSQSPSNKVTEKGKDVELRCDPISGHTALYWYRQSLGQGLEFLIYFQGNSAPDKSGLPSDRFSAERTGGSVSTLTIQRTQQEDSAVYLCASSSLLTGPTSYEQYFGPGTRLTVT.

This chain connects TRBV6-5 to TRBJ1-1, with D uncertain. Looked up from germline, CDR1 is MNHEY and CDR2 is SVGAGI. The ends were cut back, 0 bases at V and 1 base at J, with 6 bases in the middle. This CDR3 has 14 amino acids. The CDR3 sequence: CASSYSGGNTEAFF. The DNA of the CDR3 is TGTGCCAGCAGTTACTCGGGAGGGAACACTGAAGCTTTCTTT.

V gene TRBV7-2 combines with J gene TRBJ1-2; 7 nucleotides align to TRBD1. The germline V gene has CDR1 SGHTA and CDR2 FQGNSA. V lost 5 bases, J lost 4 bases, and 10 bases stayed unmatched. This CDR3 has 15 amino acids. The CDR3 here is CASSTQGPTLYGYTF. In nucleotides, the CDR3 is TGTGCCAGCAGCACACAGGGGCCGACCCTCTATGGCTACACCTTC.

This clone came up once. CDR3 coding DNA: TGTGCCAGCAGCGGAATACAGGGCTCTGGAAACACCATATATTTT. It yields the protein CASSGIQGSGNTIYF. The rearrangement uses TRBV11-2 and TRBJ1-3; D may be TRBD1 (6 bases). CDR1 is SGHAT, CDR2 FQNNGV, per germline. The CDR3 consists of 15 residues. V dropped 5 bases and J dropped 0 bases, with 11 bases sitting between them.

The CDR3 protein is CASSTDRASYNEQFF. The CDR3 nucleotides are TGTGCCAGTAGTACTGACAGGGCCTCCTACAATGAGCAGTTCTTC. This sequence joins TRBV19 and TRBJ2-1, with 7 bases fitting TRBD1. CDR1 and CDR2 from the germline V gene are LNHDA and SQIVND (reference sequence). This CDR3 has 15 residues. With V trimmed by 4 bases and J by 0 bases, 3 bases remained unmatched.

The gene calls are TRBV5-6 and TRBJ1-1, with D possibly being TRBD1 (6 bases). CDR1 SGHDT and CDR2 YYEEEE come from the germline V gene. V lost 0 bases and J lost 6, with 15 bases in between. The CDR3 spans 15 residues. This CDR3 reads CASSLGPGDHPEAFF. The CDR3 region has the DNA TGTGCCAGCAGCTTGGGGCCAGGGGACCACCCTGAAGCTTTCTTT.

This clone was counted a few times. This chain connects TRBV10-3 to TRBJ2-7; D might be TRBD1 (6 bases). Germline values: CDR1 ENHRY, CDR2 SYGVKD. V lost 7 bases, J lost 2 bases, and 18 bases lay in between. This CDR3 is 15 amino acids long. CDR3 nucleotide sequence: TGTGCCATCACGCAAGGGGACAAGGGGACCTACGAGCAGTACTTC. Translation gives CAITQGDKGTYEQYF.